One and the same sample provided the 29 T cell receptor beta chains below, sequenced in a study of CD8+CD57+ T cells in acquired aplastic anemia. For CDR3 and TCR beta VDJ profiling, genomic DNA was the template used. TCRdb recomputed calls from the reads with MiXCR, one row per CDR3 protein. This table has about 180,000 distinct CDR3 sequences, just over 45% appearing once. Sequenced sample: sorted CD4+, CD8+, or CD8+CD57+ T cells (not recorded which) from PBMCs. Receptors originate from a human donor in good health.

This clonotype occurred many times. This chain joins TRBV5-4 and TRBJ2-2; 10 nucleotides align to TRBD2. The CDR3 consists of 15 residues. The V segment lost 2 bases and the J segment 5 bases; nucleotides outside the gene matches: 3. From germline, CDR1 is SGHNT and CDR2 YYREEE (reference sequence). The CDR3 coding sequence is TGTGCCAGCAGCTTTGGACTAGCGGAGACCGGGGAGCTGTTTTTT. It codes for CASSFGLAETGELFF.

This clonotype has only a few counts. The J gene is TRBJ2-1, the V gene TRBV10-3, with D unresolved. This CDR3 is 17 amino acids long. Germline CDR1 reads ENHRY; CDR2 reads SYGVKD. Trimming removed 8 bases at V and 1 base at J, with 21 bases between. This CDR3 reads CAIQDRSPGVSYNEQFF. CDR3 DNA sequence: TGTGCCATCCAGGATCGCTCCCCCGGAGTTTCCTACAATGAGCAGTTCTTC.

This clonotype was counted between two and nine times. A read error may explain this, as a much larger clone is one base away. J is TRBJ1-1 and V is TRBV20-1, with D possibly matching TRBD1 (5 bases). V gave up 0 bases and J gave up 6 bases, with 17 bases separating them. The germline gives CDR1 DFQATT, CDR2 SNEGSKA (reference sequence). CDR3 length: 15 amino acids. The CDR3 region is CSAREGGSSAAEAFF. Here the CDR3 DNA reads TGCAGTGCTAGAGAGGGGGGGAGTTCGGCCGCTGAAGCTTTCTTT.

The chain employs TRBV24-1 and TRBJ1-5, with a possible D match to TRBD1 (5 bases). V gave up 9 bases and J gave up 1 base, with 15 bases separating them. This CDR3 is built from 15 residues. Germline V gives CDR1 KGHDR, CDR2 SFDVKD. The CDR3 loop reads CATGRGGSSNQPQHF. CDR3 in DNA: TGTGCCACCGGCCGCGGGGGATCGAGCAATCAGCCCCAGCATTTT.

The CDR3 region is CAISEGNGIYEQYF. The CDR3 region has the DNA TGTGCCATCAGTGAGGGGAACGGGATCTACGAGCAGTACTTC. J is TRBJ2-7 and V is TRBV10-3; TRBD2 might be the D (5 bases). V was clipped by 2 bases and J by 3 bases, with 11 bases between them. This CDR3 spans 14 amino acids. Germline CDR1 reads ENHRY; CDR2 reads SYGVKD.

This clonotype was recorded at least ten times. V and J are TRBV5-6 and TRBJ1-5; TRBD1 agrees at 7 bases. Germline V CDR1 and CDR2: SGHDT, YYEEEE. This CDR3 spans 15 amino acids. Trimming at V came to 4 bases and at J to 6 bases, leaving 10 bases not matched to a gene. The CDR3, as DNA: TGTGCCAGCAGCATCACTGACAGGGACAGTCAGCCCCAGCATTTT. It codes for CASSITDRDSQPQHF.

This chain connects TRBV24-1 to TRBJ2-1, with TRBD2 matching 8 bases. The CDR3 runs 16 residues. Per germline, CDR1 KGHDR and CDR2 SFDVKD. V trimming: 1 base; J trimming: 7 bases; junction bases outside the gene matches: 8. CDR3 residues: CATSDFVAGGGNEQFF. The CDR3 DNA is TGTGCCACCAGTGATTTTGTGGCGGGGGGAGGGAATGAGCAGTTCTTC.

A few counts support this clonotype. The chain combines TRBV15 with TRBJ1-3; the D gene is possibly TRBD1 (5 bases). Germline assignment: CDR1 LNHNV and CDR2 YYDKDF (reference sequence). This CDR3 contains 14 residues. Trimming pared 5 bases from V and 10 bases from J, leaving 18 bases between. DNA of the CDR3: TGTGCCACCAGCTCCCGACAGACGGAACGTACCATATATTTT. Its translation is CATSSRQTERTIYF.

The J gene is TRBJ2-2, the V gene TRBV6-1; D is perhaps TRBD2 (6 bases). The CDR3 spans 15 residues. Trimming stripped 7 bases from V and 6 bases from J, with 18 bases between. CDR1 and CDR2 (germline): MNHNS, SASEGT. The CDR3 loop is CASKLRDSVAGELFF. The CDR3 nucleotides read TGTGCCAGCAAACTCCGGGACTCTGTCGCCGGGGAGCTGTTTTTT.

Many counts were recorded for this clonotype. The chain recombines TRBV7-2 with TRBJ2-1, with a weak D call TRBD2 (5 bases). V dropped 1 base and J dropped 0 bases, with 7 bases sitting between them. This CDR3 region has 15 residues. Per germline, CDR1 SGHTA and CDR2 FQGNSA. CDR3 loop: CASSLGSASYNEQFF. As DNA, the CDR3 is TGTGCCAGCAGCTTAGGTAGCGCCTCCTACAATGAGCAGTTCTTC.

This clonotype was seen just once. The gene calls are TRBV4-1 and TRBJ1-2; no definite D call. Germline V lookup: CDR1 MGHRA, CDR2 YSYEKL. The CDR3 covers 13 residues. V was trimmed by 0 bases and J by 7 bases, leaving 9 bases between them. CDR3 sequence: CASSQDSAGGYTF. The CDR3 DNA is TGCGCCAGCAGCCAAGATTCGGCGGGTGGCTACACCTTC.

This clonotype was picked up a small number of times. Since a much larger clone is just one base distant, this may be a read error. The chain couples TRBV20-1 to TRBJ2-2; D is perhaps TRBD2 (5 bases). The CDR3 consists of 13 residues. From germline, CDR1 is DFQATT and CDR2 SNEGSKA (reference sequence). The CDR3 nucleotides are TGCAGTGCTAGAAGGGCACACACCGGGGAGCTGTTGTTT. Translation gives CSARRAHTGELLF.

The CDR3 spells CASSRSGGPSTDTQYF. The CDR3 bases are TGTGCCAGCAGCAGAAGCGGGGGCCCCAGCACAGATACGCAGTATTTT. V is TRBV11-1 and J is TRBJ2-3; 8 bases map to TRBD2. Trimming at V came to 5 bases and at J to 0 bases, leaving 7 bases not matched to a gene. This CDR3 has 16 amino acids. Germline V gives CDR1 SGHAT, CDR2 FQDESV (reference sequence).

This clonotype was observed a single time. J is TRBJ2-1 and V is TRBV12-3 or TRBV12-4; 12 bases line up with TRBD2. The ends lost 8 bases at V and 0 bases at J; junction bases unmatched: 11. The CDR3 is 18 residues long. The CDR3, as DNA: TGTGCCAGCGCCCCGGGACTAGCGGGCGCGAGCTCCTACAATGAGCAGTTCTTC. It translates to CASAPGLAGASSYNEQFF.

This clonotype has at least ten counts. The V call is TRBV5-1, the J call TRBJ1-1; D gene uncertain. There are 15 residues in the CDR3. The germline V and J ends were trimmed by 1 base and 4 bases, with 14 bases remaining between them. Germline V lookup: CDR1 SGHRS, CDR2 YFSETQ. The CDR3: CASSLLLGIGTEAFF. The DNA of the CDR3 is TGCGCCAGCAGCTTGTTACTAGGGATCGGCACTGAAGCTTTCTTT.

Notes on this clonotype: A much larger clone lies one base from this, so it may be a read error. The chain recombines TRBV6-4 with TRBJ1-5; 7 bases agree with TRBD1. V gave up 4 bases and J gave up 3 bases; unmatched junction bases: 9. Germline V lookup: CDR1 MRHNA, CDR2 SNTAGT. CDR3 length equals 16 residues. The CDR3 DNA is TGTGCCAGCAGTGTCTCCAGGACAGGTGCCAATCAGCCCCAGCATTTT. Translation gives CASSVSRTGANQPQHF.

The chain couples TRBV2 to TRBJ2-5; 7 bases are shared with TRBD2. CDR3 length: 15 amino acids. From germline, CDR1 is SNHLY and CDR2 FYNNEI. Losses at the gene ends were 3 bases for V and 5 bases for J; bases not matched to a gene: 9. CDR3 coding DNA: TGTGCCAGCAGTGAGAATGCGGGGGTCGGCGAGACCCAGTACTTC. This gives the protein CASSENAGVGETQYF.

The CDR3: CSASGGLYGYTF. As DNA, the CDR3 is TGCAGTGCTAGTGGCGGGCTATATGGCTACACCTTC. V is TRBV20-1 and J is TRBJ1-2; D remains unclear. V was pared by 3 bases and J by 5 bases, with 10 bases between. The germline V gene has CDR1 DFQATT and CDR2 SNEGSKA (reference sequence). The CDR3 runs to 12 residues.

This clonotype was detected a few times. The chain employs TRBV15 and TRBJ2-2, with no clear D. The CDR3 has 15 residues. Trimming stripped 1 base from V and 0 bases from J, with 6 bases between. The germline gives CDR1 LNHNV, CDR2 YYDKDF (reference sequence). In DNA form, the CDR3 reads TGTGCCACCAGCAGAGGACTTGCGAACACCGGGGAGCTGTTTTTT. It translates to CATSRGLANTGELFF.

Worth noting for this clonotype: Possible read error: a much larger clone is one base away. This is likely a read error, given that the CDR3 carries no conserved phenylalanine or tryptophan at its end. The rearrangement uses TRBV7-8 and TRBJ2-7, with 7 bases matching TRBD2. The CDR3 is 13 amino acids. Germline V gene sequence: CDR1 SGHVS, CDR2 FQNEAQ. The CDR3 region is CASSQTLAGEQYS. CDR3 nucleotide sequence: TGCGCCAGCAGCCAAACCTTAGCGGGCGAGCAGTACTCC.

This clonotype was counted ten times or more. In DNA, the CDR3 is TGTGCCAGCAGAGAGACCAGTACGAACAATGAGCAGTTCTTC. Its translation is CASRETSTNNEQFF. The gene calls are TRBV2 and TRBJ2-1; D gene ambiguous. Germline V lookup: CDR1 SNHLY, CDR2 FYNNEI. There are 14 residues in the CDR3. Trimming shortened V by 6 bases and J by 5 bases, and 14 bases separated the two germline ends.

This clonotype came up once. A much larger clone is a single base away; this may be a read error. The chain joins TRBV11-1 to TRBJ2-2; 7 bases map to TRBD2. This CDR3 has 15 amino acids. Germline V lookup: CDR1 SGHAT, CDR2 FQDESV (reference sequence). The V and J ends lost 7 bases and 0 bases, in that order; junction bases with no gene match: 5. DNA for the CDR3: TGTGCCAGCATCAGACTAGCACCGAACACCGGGGAGCTGTTTTTT. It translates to CASIRLAPNTGELFF.

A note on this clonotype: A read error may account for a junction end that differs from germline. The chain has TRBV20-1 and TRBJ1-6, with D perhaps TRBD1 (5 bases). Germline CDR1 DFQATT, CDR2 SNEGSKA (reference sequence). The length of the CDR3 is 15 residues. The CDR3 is CSAREGGQGNSPLYF. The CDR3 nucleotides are TGCAGTGCTAGAGAGGGCGGGCAGGGCAATTCACCCCTCTACTTT.

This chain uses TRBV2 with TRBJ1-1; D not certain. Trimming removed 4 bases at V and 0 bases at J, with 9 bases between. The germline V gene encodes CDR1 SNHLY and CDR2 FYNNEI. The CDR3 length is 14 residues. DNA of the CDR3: TGTGCCAGCAGTGTAATACAGATGAACACTGAAGCTTTCTTT. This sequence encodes CASSVIQMNTEAFF. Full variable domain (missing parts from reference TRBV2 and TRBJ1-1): EPEVTQTPSHQVTQMGQEVILRCVPISNHLYFYWYRQILGQKVEFLVSFYNNEISEKSEIFDDQFSVERPDGSNFTLKIRSTKLEDSAMYFCASSVIQMNTEAFFGQGTRLTVV.

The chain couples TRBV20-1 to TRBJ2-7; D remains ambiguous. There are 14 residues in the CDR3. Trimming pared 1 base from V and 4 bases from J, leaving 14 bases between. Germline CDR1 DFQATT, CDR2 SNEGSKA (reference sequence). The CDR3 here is CSARATTVRYEQYF. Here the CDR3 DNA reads TGCAGTGCTAGAGCTACTACCGTCAGGTACGAGCAGTACTTC.

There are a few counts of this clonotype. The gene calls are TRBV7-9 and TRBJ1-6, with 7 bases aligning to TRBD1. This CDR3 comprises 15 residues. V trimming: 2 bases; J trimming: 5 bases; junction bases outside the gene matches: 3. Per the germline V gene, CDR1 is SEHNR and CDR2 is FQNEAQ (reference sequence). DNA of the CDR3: TGTGCCAGCAGCTTACTACAGGGGAATAATTCACCCCTCCACTTT. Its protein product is CASSLLQGNNSPLHF. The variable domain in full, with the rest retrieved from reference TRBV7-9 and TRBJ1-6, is DTGVSQNPRHKITKRGQNVTFRCDPISEHNRLYWYRQTLGQGPEFLTYFQNEAQLEKSRLLSDRFSAERPKGSFSTLEIQRTEQGDSAMYLCASSLLQGNNSPLHFGNGTRLTVT.

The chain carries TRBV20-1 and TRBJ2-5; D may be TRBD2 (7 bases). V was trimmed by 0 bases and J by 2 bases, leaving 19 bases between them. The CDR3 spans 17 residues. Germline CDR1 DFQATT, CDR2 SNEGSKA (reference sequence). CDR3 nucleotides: TGCAGTGCTAGAGATTCAAGAGGGGGGGGTCATCAAGAGACCCAGTACTTC. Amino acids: CSARDSRGGGHQETQYF.

CDR3 nucleotide sequence: TGTGCCACCAGCAGAGGACTAGCCAACGAGCAGTACTTC. It translates to CATSRGLANEQYF. The chain is built from TRBV15 and TRBJ2-7, with 7 positions matching TRBD2. With V trimmed by 1 base and J by 5 bases, 2 bases remained unmatched. The CDR3 is 13 residues long. Germline values: CDR1 LNHNV, CDR2 YYDKDF (reference sequence).

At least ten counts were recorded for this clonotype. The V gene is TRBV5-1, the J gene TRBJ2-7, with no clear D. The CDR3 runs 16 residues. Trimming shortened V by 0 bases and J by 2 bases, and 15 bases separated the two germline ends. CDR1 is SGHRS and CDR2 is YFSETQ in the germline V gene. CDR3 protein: CASSLVSPPVTYEQYF. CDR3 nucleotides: TGCGCCAGCAGCTTGGTCTCTCCGCCGGTCACCTACGAGCAGTACTTC.